This T cell receptor beta chain came from a study of T cell responses to AZD1222 COVID-19 vaccine. Broader study findings: The span of vaccine-associated CD4 TCRs extended across spike, with dominance at 160-218 and 743-854. Sampling that yielded the repertoires occurred only after the peak T cell response.

A word on this clone: The antigen remains unidentified.

With 5 bases clipped from V and 7 bases from J, the junction kept 4 bases outside the gene matches. CDR3 length equals 12 residues. The germline gives CDR1 LGHDT, CDR2 YNNKEL (reference sequence). Sequencing was performed with immunoSEQ multiplex PCR; in TCRdb, only in-frame clones are kept and a portion is missing. The data show some 40,000 clones, 88% seen once. The input for sequencing was peripheral blood, taken 28 days after the second dose of the MenACWY control vaccine. The chain is built from TRBV3-1 (or the pseudogene TRBV3-2) and TRBJ1-1, with 7 bases aligning to TRBD1. The clonotype comes from an adult who received the MenACWY meningococcal vaccine as a control. The CDR3 region is CASSSQGGEAFF. The CDR3 nucleotides are TGTGCCAGCAGCTCGCAGGGGGGTGAAGCTTTCTTT.